This T cell receptor (beta chain) was identified in a study of blood T cell repertoires in COVID-19. Study background: Whether acute or convalescent, the COVID-19 samples came from the United States, Italy and Spain. T cells, B-cell-depleted T cells, or PBMCs supplied cDNA or gDNA.

Clones were read by immunoSEQ multiplex PCR, and TCRdb kept only the in-frame ones, dropping some. This sample has about 250,000 clones; 86% occur once, and the top ten carry approximately 1.5%. The CDR3 has 17 amino acids. Trimming pared 4 bases from V and 0 bases from J, leaving 17 bases between. Germline V lookup: CDR1 SGHNT, CDR2 YENEEA. The rearrangement links TRBV11-3 to TRBJ2-3, with D maybe TRBD2 (6 bases). Sequencing input: peripheral blood. The sequence came from an older woman who had recovered from COVID-19. In DNA form, the CDR3 reads TGTGCCAGCAGCTCAAATAACGGGGGACCTAGCACAGATACGCAGTATTTT. Amino acid sequence: CASSSNNGGPSTDTQYF.